Below, 13 T cell receptor beta chains from the same sample are listed, as sequenced in a study of blood T cell repertoires in COVID-19. Sequenced by immunoSEQ multiplex PCR; TCRdb stores in-frame clones only, minus some. The sample consists of approximately 100,000 clones, roughly 81% of them appearing once. The sample consisted of peripheral blood. These receptor sequences come from a human donor in a cohort sampled during active COVID-19.

The V and J genes are TRBV7-9 and TRBJ2-5; no definite D call. V was pared by 2 bases and J by 2 bases, with 12 bases between. From germline, CDR1 is SEHNR and CDR2 FQNEAQ (reference sequence). CDR3 length equals 15 residues. CDR3 loop: CASSLSFQLQETQYF. CDR3 DNA: TGTGCCAGCAGCTTAAGTTTCCAGTTGCAAGAGACCCAGTACTTC.

This clone was found once. The chain has TRBV6-2 or TRBV6-3 and TRBJ1-4, with 7 bases identical to TRBD1. Germline V lookup: CDR1 MNHEY, CDR2 SVGEGT. Trimming at V came to 1 base and at J to 8 bases, leaving 7 bases not matched to a gene. CDR3 size: 15 residues. The CDR3 protein is CASSYLRDSREKLFF. The CDR3 bases are TGTGCCAGCAGTTACTTACGGGACAGTCGGGAAAAACTGTTTTTT.

The chain couples TRBV5-1 to TRBJ2-1; 13 positions match TRBD2. The V segment lost 3 bases and the J segment 3 bases; nucleotides outside the gene matches: 3. Germline-derived CDR1 and CDR2 are SGHRS and YFSETQ. The CDR3 has 16 residues. Written as DNA, the CDR3 is TGCGCCAGCAGCTCGGGACTAGCGGGATTCTACAATGAGCAGTTCTTC. Translated, it gives CASSSGLAGFYNEQFF.

The sample holds a few counts of this clone. The genes are TRBV27 and TRBJ1-6; maybe TRBD1 (6 bases). V gave up 1 base and J gave up 13 bases, with 17 bases separating them. The CDR3 contains 15 residues. Germline V lookup: CDR1 MNHEY, CDR2 SMNVEV (reference sequence). For the CDR3, the DNA is TGTGCCAGCAGTTTATTTTCGAGGGAAGGGGGTCCCCTCCACTTT. Protein product: CASSLFSREGGPLHF.

The count of this clone is one. This chain uses TRBV18 with TRBJ2-5, with D tentatively TRBD2 (6 bases). Trimming removed 7 bases at V and 5 bases at J, with 20 bases between. The V gene's germline CDR1 is KGHSH and CDR2 LQKENI. The CDR3 length is 15 residues. The CDR3 protein is CASFTARGGGETQYF. CDR3 bases: TGTGCCAGCTTCACCGCACGGGGAGGCGGGGAGACCCAGTACTTC.

V usage is TRBV18 and J usage is TRBJ2-2; the D is unclear. The germline V gene encodes CDR1 KGHSH and CDR2 LQKENI. CDR3 length: 15 amino acids. Deletions cut 0 bases from V and 3 bases from J, with 8 bases between. The CDR3 DNA sequence: TGTGCCAGCTCACCACCAAACAGAGACACCGGGGAGCTGTTTTTT. This gives the protein CASSPPNRDTGELFF.

This chain connects TRBV10-3 to TRBJ1-1, with 7 positions matching TRBD1. The CDR3 is made up of 14 amino acids. J lost 5 bases, V lost 6 bases, and 9 bases had no gene match. CDR1 and CDR2 from the germline V gene are ENHRY and SYGVKD. CDR3 sequence: CAIRSDQGVTEAFF. As DNA, the CDR3 is TGTGCCATCAGATCGGACCAGGGGGTGACTGAAGCTTTCTTT.

This clone is medium-sized in the sample. This chain's CDR3 is CASGVPRGTEAFF. CDR3 bases: TGTGCCAGCGGGGTGCCGAGAGGGACTGAAGCTTTCTTT. The chain uses TRBV28 and TRBJ1-1; D uncertain. V was clipped by 8 bases and J by 5 bases, with 15 bases between them. This CDR3 is built from 13 residues. The germline V gene encodes CDR1 MDHEN and CDR2 SYDVKM.

In its sample, this clone was seen once. The chain recombines TRBV18 with TRBJ2-7; D is perhaps TRBD2 (6 bases). In germline, CDR1 is KGHSH, CDR2 LQKENI. The germline V and J ends were trimmed by 2 bases and 6 bases, with 11 bases remaining between them. The CDR3 spans 13 residues. CDR3 bases: TGTGCCAGCTCACCAATGGCTAGCGCCGAGCAGTACTTC. This translates into CASSPMASAEQYF.

The chain carries TRBV2 and TRBJ1-2, with D unresolved. The ends were cut back, 6 bases at V and 5 bases at J, with 10 bases in the middle. The germline V gene has CDR1 SNHLY and CDR2 FYNNEI. The CDR3 is made up of 12 amino acids. Here the CDR3 reads CASRGDEYGYTF. For the CDR3, the DNA is TGTGCCAGCAGGGGAGATGAGTATGGCTACACCTTC.

The chain couples TRBV5-1 to TRBJ2-2, with 8 bases identical to TRBD2. After removal of 4 bases from V and 4 bases from J, the junction contained 9 bases not matched to a gene. The CDR3 consists of 16 residues. Germline assignment: CDR1 SGHRS and CDR2 YFSETQ. CDR3 bases: TGCGCCAGCAGCCGCCAGAGCGGGAGCGGCACCGGGGAGCTGTTTTTT. Encoded protein: CASSRQSGSGTGELFF.

The rearrangement joins TRBV2 to TRBJ2-1; 10 positions match TRBD2. CDR1 is SNHLY, CDR2 FYNNEI, per germline. This CDR3 is built from 15 residues. Trimming at V came to 4 bases and at J to 4 bases, leaving 4 bases not matched to a gene. The CDR3 region has the DNA TGTGCCAGCAGTGTCCTAGCGGGAGTATACAATGAGCAGTTCTTC. Residues: CASSVLAGVYNEQFF.

The chain carries TRBV27 and TRBJ1-5; no clear D gene. V was cut by 6 bases and J by 4 bases, with 16 bases left in between. Per the germline V gene, CDR1 is MNHEY and CDR2 is SMNVEV (reference sequence). The CDR3 extends over 15 amino acids. In DNA, the CDR3 is TGTGCCAGCAGGACCCTCCAGGCCCAAAATCAGCCCCAGCATTTT. Its translation is CASRTLQAQNQPQHF.